The 19 T cell receptor beta chains presented below share a single source sample, sequenced in a study of blood T cell repertoires in COVID-19 (TCRdb year 2020). Libraries were made using the immunoSEQ multiplex PCR assay. TCRdb mirrors the immuneACCESS table, restricted to in-frame sequences. Some clones are absent from its copies; in checked studies, under half trace to an unresolved V gene, and the reason for the others is unknown. This sample gives nearly 80,000 clones in total; around 90% of them show up just once. Of the sample, roughly 5.3% is held by the ten largest clones. The material sequenced was peripheral blood. The receptors stem from a woman at least 80 years old with active or convalescent COVID-19.

V and J are TRBV9 and TRBJ1-2, with D possibly matching TRBD1 (5 bases). This CDR3 is built from 17 residues. The V gene lost 0 bases and the J gene lost 4 bases, with 19 bases spanning the gap. Germline V gene data show CDR1 as SGDLS and CDR2 as YYNGEE. In DNA, the CDR3 is TGTGCCAGCAGCGTAGAAGGGGCCGAGATGGGGGGCTATGGCTACACCTTC. The encoded protein is CASSVEGAEMGGYGYTF.

The chain couples TRBV7-2 to TRBJ2-1; weak D call: TRBD1 (5 bases). The V end was cut by 5 bases, the J end by 6 bases, with 8 bases between. Germline-derived CDR1 and CDR2 are SGHTA and FQGNSA. There are 12 residues in the CDR3. The CDR3 sequence: CASSPQGNEQFF. The CDR3 DNA reads TGTGCCAGCAGCCCGCAGGGCAATGAGCAGTTCTTC.

The V call is TRBV5-1, the J call TRBJ2-7; 7 nucleotides align to TRBD2. CDR3 length equals 16 residues. With 4 bases clipped from V and 2 bases from J, the junction kept 12 bases outside the gene matches. Germline lookup yields CDR1 SGHRS and CDR2 YFSETQ. The CDR3 nucleotides read TGCGCCAGCAGCGTTCATCCCGGGACTACGACCTACGAGCAGTACTTC. Translating it yields CASSVHPGTTTYEQYF.

The chain uses TRBV11-3 and TRBJ2-1; 8 bases line up with TRBD1. Losses at the gene ends were 0 bases for V and 7 bases for J; bases not matched to a gene: 2. CDR3 length: 14 residues. The germline V gene encodes CDR1 SGHNT and CDR2 YENEEA. The CDR3 DNA follows: TGTGCCAGCAGCTTAGATTGGACAGGGAATGAGCAGTTCTTC. Translated: CASSLDWTGNEQFF.

The V gene is TRBV7-3, the J gene TRBJ2-5, with D perhaps matching TRBD1 (6 bases). Per germline, CDR1 SGHTA and CDR2 FQGTGA. The V and J ends lost 2 bases and 5 bases respectively, with 15 bases between them. This CDR3 has 15 amino acids. CDR3 sequence: CASSLFGTRTETQYF. The DNA for the CDR3 is TGTGCCAGCAGCTTATTTGGGACAAGAACGGAGACCCAGTACTTC.

The chain has TRBV6-5 and TRBJ1-5, with 7 positions matching TRBD1. J gave up 4 bases and V 5 bases, and 5 bases lay outside the gene matches. This CDR3 is 14 amino acids long. Germline V lookup: CDR1 MNHEY, CDR2 SVGAGI. As DNA, the CDR3 is TGTGCCAGCAGTACGGACAGGACTAATCAGCCCCAGCATTTT. It yields the protein CASSTDRTNQPQHF.

CDR3 sequence (DNA): TGTGCCAGCAGCTTATACACAGATACGCAGTATTTT. This sequence encodes CASSLYTDTQYF. J is TRBJ2-3 and V is TRBV11-2, with D hard to call. Germline V gene lookup returns CDR1 SGHAT and CDR2 FQNNGV. V lost 2 bases, J lost 2 bases, and 2 bases lay in between. The CDR3 extends over 12 amino acids.

In this sample, this clone turned up once. This sequence joins TRBV10-3 and TRBJ2-7; D uncertain. Germline CDR1 is ENHRY and CDR2 is SYGVKD. This CDR3 has 13 residues. Trimming pared 7 bases from V and 5 bases from J, leaving 15 bases between. CDR3 protein: CAIMSVESHEQYF. CDR3 DNA: TGTGCCATCATGTCGGTAGAAAGCCACGAGCAGTACTTC.

The rearrangement joins TRBV13 to TRBJ2-1; 7 positions match TRBD1. The CDR3 has 16 amino acids. The J segment lost 5 bases and the V segment lost 3 bases, leaving 10 bases of the junction unmatched. Germline CDR1 PRHDT, CDR2 FYEKMQ (reference sequence). The CDR3 protein is CASSFPSRDSNNEQFF. CDR3 in DNA: TGTGCCAGCAGCTTCCCCTCGAGGGACAGCAACAATGAGCAGTTCTTC.

The V gene is TRBV6-5, the J gene TRBJ2-3; 7 bases fit TRBD2. The V gene's germline CDR1 is MNHEY and CDR2 SVGAGI. The CDR3 length is 15 residues. Trimming removed 5 bases from V and 2 bases from J; junction bases left unmatched: 7. The CDR3, as DNA: TGTGCCAGCAGTCGACAAACTAGCGACACAGATACGCAGTATTTT. Encoded protein: CASSRQTSDTDTQYF.

This clone was observed once. This sequence joins TRBV30 and TRBJ1-2; unclear D gene. Germline CDR1 reads GTSNPN; CDR2 reads SVGIG (reference sequence). Trimming stripped 0 bases from V and 7 bases from J, with 6 bases between. There are 11 residues in the CDR3. CDR3 DNA: TGTGCCTGGAGTGTAAGAGTTGGCTACACCTTC. As protein: CAWSVRVGYTF.

This clone appeared once. V gene TRBV9 combines with J gene TRBJ2-2; D not resolved. The CDR3 is 13 amino acids. Looked up from germline, CDR1 is SGDLS and CDR2 is YYNGEE. Trimming took 2 bases from V and 2 from J, leaving 4 bases between them. This CDR3 reads CASSVSNTGELFF. In DNA, the CDR3 is TGTGCCAGCAGCGTTAGCAACACCGGGGAGCTGTTTTTT.

The chain recombines TRBV7-9 with TRBJ2-5; the D gene is possibly TRBD1 (6 bases). The CDR3 runs to 11 residues. The germline CDR1 and CDR2 sequences are SEHNR and FQNEAQ (reference sequence). With 10 bases removed from V and 2 bases from J, the gap between germline ends came to 8 bases. The CDR3 reads CATTGQETQYF. The CDR3 bases are TGTGCCACGACAGGACAAGAGACCCAGTACTTC.

The table lists this clone with a few counts. The V and J genes are TRBV7-3 and TRBJ1-1; no firm D call. CDR1 SGHTA and CDR2 FQGTGA come from the germline V gene. The CDR3 spans 13 residues. Between the trimmed V and J ends, which lost 2 bases and 3 bases, there was a span of 7 bases. CDR3 amino acids: CASSLWGDTEAFF. CDR3 sequence (DNA): TGTGCCAGCAGCTTATGGGGAGACACTGAAGCTTTCTTT. Using reference TRBV7-3 and TRBJ1-1 for the parts outside the CDR3, the full variable domain is GAGVSQTPSNKVTEKGKYVELRCDPISGHTALYWYRQSLGQGPEFLIYFQGTGAADDSGLPNDRFFAVRPEGSVSTLKIQRTERGDSAVYLCASSLWGDTEAFFGQGTRLTVV.

V usage is TRBV28 and J usage is TRBJ2-1; TRBD2 aligns across 13 bases. The CDR3 has 17 residues. Germline CDR1 MDHEN, CDR2 SYDVKM. The V and J ends lost 3 bases and 10 bases, in that order; junction bases with no gene match: 12. The CDR3 here is CASSLWELAGGPGEQFF. CDR3 nucleotide sequence: TGTGCCAGCAGTTTGTGGGAACTAGCGGGAGGGCCCGGAGAGCAGTTCTTC.

V usage is TRBV5-1 and J usage is TRBJ2-5; D might be TRBD2 (6 bases). Trimming shortened V by 0 bases and J by 4 bases, and 16 bases separated the two germline ends. The CDR3 covers 16 residues. The germline gives CDR1 SGHRS, CDR2 YFSETQ. This chain's CDR3 is CASSLGDLAVGETQYF. CDR3 in DNA: TGCGCCAGCAGCTTGGGGGACTTGGCTGTGGGAGAGACCCAGTACTTC.

The V gene is TRBV28, the J gene TRBJ1-5, with 10 bases matching TRBD1. J lost 6 bases, V lost 4 bases, and 12 bases had no gene match. The CDR3 has 17 residues. CDR1 and CDR2 from the germline V gene are MDHEN and SYDVKM. In DNA, the CDR3 is TGTGCCAGCAGTTCCCCGGGACAGGGGCGAAAAAGTCAGCCCCAGCATTTT. It codes for CASSSPGQGRKSQPQHF.

As concerns this clone: Other DNA sequences within the sample encode an identical CDR3. The chain employs TRBV2 and TRBJ2-1; the match to TRBD2 covers 7 bases. Germline loops: CDR1 SNHLY, CDR2 FYNNEI. The ends lost 8 bases at V and 3 bases at J; junction bases unmatched: 7. The CDR3 has 14 residues. CDR3 protein: CASRSGASYNEQFF. CDR3 bases: TGTGCCAGCCGGAGCGGGGCTAGCTACAATGAGCAGTTCTTC.

The chain combines TRBV13 with TRBJ2-5; the D gene is possibly TRBD2 (7 bases). The V and J ends lost 3 bases and 2 bases respectively, with 16 bases between them. The length of the CDR3 is 16 residues. Germline CDR1 reads PRHDT; CDR2 reads FYEKMQ (reference sequence). The DNA of the CDR3 is TGTGCCAGCAGCTTTCCCCACGGGGGGCAACAAGAGACCCAGTACTTC. Translating gives CASSFPHGGQQETQYF.